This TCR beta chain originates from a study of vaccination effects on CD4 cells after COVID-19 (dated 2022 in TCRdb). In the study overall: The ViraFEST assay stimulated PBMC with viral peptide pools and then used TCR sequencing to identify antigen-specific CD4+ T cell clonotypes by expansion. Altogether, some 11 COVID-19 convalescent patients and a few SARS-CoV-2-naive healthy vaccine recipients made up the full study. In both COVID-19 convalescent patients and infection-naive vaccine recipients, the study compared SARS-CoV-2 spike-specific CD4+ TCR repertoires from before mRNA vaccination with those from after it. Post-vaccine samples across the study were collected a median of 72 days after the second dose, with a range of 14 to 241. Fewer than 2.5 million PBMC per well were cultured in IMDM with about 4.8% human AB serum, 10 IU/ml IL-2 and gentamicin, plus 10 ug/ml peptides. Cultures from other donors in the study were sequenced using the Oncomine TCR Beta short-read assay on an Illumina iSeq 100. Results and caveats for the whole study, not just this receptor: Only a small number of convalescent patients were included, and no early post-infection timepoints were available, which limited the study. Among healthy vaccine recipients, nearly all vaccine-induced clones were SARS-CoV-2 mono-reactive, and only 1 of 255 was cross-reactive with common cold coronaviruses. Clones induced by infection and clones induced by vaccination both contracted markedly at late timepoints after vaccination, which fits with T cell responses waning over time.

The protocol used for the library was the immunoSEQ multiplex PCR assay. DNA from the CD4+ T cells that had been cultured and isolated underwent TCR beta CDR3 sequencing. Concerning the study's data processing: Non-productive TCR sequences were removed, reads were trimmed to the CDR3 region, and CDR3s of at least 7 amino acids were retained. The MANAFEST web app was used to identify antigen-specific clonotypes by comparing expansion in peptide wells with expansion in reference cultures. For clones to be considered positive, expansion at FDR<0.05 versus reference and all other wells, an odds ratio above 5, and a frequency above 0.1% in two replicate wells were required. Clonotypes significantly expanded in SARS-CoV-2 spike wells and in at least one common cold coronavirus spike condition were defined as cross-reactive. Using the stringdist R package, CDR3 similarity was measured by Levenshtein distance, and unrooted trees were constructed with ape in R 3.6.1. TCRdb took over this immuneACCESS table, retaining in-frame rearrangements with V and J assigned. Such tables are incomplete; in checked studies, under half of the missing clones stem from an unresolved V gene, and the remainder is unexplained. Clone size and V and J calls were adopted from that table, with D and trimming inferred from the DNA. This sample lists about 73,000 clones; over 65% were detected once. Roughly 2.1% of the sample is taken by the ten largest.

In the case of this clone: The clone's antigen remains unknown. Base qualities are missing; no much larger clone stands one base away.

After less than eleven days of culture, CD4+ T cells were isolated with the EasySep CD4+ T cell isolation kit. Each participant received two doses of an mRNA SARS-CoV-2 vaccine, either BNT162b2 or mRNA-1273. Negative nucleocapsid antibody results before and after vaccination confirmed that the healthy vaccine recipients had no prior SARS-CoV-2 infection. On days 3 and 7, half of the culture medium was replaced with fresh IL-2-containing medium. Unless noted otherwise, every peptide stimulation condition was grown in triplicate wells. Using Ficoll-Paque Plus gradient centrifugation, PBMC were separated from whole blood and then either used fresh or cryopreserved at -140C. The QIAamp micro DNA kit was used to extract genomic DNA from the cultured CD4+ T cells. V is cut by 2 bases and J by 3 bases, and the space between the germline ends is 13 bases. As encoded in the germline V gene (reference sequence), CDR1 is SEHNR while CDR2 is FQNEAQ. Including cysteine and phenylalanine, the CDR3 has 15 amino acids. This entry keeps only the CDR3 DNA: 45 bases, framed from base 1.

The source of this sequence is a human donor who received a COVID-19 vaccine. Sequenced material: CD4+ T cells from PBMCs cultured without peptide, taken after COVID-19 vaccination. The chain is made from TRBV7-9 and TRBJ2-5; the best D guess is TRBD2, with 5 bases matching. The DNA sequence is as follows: TGTGCCAGCAGCTTATTCTCGGGATATGAAGAGACCCAGTACTTC. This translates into CASSLFSGYEETQYF.